A single sample is the source of the 17 T cell receptor beta chains below, sequenced in a study of CD8 T cells in Susac syndrome. With random hexamers, reverse transcription was performed on roughly 0.5 to 1 ug of RNA. TCRdb redid the calling of the immunoSEQ multiplex PCR reads with MiXCR, one entry per CDR3 protein. The sample holds under 200,000 distinct CDR3 sequences, around 94% seen once. Specimen: CD4+ T cells from PBMCs. The receptor source for this set is a human donor in good health.

The chain recombines TRBV20-1 with TRBJ1-2, with a tentative D call TRBD1 (6 bases). This CDR3 is built from 14 residues. CDR1 and CDR2 (germline): DFQATT, SNEGSKA (reference sequence). V shed 5 bases and J shed 6 bases, with 19 bases lying between them. The CDR3 DNA reads as TGCAGTGCTTACGGGGACAATAATGGGCATGGCTACACCTTC. This codes for CSAYGDNNGHGYTF.

V and J are TRBV12-3 or TRBV12-4 and TRBJ2-2; perhaps TRBD2 as D (5 bases). The V end lost 6 bases, the J end lost 6 bases, and 11 bases lay between the germline ends. There are 13 residues in the CDR3. This CDR3 is CASRLDGPGELFF. The CDR3 region has the DNA TGTGCCAGCAGACTAGACGGCCCCGGGGAGCTGTTTTTT.

This chain uses TRBV9 with TRBJ2-1; D is possibly TRBD1 (7 bases). The CDR3 is made up of 17 amino acids. With 4 bases removed from V and 10 bases from J, the gap between germline ends came to 27 bases. Germline CDR1 SGDLS, CDR2 YYNGEE. The CDR3 sequence: CASSSPHSDRSGGEQFF. CDR3 coding DNA: TGTGCCAGCAGCTCGCCGCATTCGGACAGGTCTGGAGGGGAGCAGTTCTTC.

This clonotype was seen more than once but under ten times. The chain uses TRBV7-6 and TRBJ2-5; no definite D call. V lost 5 bases to trimming and J lost 7 bases, with 14 bases between them. Germline loops: CDR1 SGHVS, CDR2 FNYEAQ. CDR3 size: 13 residues. The CDR3 loop is CASSPRVGATQYF. CDR3 nucleotide sequence: TGTGCCAGCAGCCCCCGGGTAGGAGCGACCCAGTACTTC.

V is TRBV7-2 and J is TRBJ2-7; 7 bases agree with TRBD1. V shed 3 bases, J shed 3 bases, and the junction held 5 bases outside the gene matches. The CDR3 runs to 14 residues. Germline CDR1 is SGHTA and CDR2 is FQGNSA. CDR3 region: CASSFGTVNYEQYF. In nucleotides, the CDR3 is TGTGCCAGCAGCTTCGGGACAGTAAACTACGAGCAGTACTTC.

The sample holds one count of this clonotype. The chain recombines TRBV15 with TRBJ2-1; TRBD2 is a possible D gene (7 bases). The CDR3 consists of 15 residues. V lost 0 bases and J 8 bases, leaving 14 bases between the germline ends. In germline, CDR1 is LNHNV, CDR2 YYDKDF (reference sequence). In DNA form, the CDR3 reads TGTGCCACCAGCAGAGATCTGGGGGGGCGGTATGAGCAGTTCTTC. Translation: CATSRDLGGRYEQFF.

The chain couples TRBV29-1 to TRBJ1-1; D is possibly TRBD1 (5 bases). Trimming took 7 bases from V and 12 from J, leaving 24 bases between them. CDR1 is SQVTM, CDR2 ANQGSEA, per germline. This CDR3 spans 13 amino acids. The CDR3 protein is CSGADTLFEVPFF. DNA of the CDR3: TGCAGCGGGGCGGACACGCTGTTTGAGGTACCTTTCTTT.

This clonotype was detected once. The chain has TRBV7-2 and TRBJ2-5; perhaps TRBD2 as D (7 bases). CDR1 and CDR2 from the germline V gene are SGHTA and FQGNSA. The ends were cut back, 5 bases at V and 7 bases at J, with 20 bases in the middle. This CDR3 contains 15 residues. The CDR3 sequence is CASSRTNNREGTQYF. The CDR3 coding sequence is TGTGCCAGCAGCAGGACTAACAACAGGGAGGGGACCCAGTACTTC.

The genes are TRBV30 and TRBJ2-1; possible D gene TRBD2, 5 bases. The V end lost 2 bases, the J end lost 0 bases, and 8 bases lay between the germline ends. From germline, CDR1 is GTSNPN and CDR2 SVGIG (reference sequence). The CDR3 has 14 residues. CDR3 protein: CAWSRGSSYNEQFF. CDR3 bases: TGTGCCTGGAGTCGTGGGAGCTCCTACAATGAGCAGTTCTTC. Based on the CDR3 plus reference TRBV30 and TRBJ2-1, the full variable domain is SQTIHQWPATLVQPVGSPLSLECTVEGTSNPNLYWYRQAAGRGLQLLFYSVGIGQISSEVPQNLSASRPQDRQFILSSKKLLLSDSGFYLCAWSRGSSYNEQFFGPGTRLTVL.

The chain links TRBV28 to TRBJ1-1; TRBD1 agrees at 11 bases. J lost 4 bases, V lost 5 bases, and 3 bases had no gene match. Germline V lookup: CDR1 MDHEN, CDR2 SYDVKM. This CDR3 has 14 residues. The CDR3 loop is CASSPGTGGTEAFF. CDR3 coding DNA: TGTGCCAGCAGTCCCGGGACAGGGGGCACTGAAGCTTTCTTT.

This rearrangement joins TRBV7-3 to TRBJ1-4; unclear D gene. The CDR3 is 11 amino acids. Trimming took off 3 bases at V and 8 bases at J, with 4 bases between the two ends. Germline V gene data show CDR1 as SGHTA and CDR2 as FQGTGA. CDR3 sequence (DNA): TGTGCCAGCAGCTTGTGGGAAAAACTGTTTTTT. Translating gives CASSLWEKLFF.

V is TRBV3-1 and J is TRBJ1-1; D is unclear. The CDR3 sequence is 13 residues long. Germline V gene lookup returns CDR1 LGHDT and CDR2 YNNKEL (reference sequence). V was shortened by 4 bases and J by 1 base, with 7 bases between the two germline ends. The DNA for the CDR3 is TGTGCCAGCAGCCGTCTAACGAACACTGAAGCTTTCTTT. It encodes CASSRLTNTEAFF.

This sequence joins TRBV19 and TRBJ2-4; D may be TRBD1 (5 bases). The ends were cut back, 1 base at V and 11 bases at J, with 18 bases in the middle. Germline V lookup: CDR1 LNHDA, CDR2 SQIVND (reference sequence). This CDR3 is 15 amino acids long. The CDR3 region is CASSIVRTRSSFQYF. The CDR3 DNA sequence: TGTGCCAGTAGTATAGTGCGGACAAGGTCGTCTTTTCAGTACTTC.

The V call is TRBV6-5, the J call TRBJ2-6; D may be TRBD1 (5 bases). Trimming cost V 8 bases and J 0 bases, with 11 bases left between them. Germline lookup yields CDR1 MNHEY and CDR2 SVGAGI. This CDR3 spans 15 amino acids. The CDR3 region has the DNA TGTGCCAGCTCTAGGGGATTCTCTGGGGCCAACGTCCTGACTTTC. Amino acid sequence: CASSRGFSGANVLTF.

The chain is built from TRBV29-1 and TRBJ1-2, with TRBD1 matching 7 bases. CDR1 is SQVTM, CDR2 ANQGSEA, per germline. The CDR3 is 12 residues long. Losses at the gene ends were 6 bases for V and 5 bases for J; bases not matched to a gene: 6. The CDR3: CSVMTGRYGYTF. CDR3 bases: TGCAGCGTGATGACAGGGAGGTATGGCTACACCTTC.

The rearrangement joins TRBV27 to TRBJ1-2, with D possibly matching TRBD1 (5 bases). Trimming stripped 9 bases from V and 7 bases from J, with 15 bases between. Germline lookup yields CDR1 MNHEY and CDR2 SMNVEV (reference sequence). This CDR3 is 12 amino acids long. CDR3 in amino acids: CARLGGVSGYTF. DNA for the CDR3: TGTGCCAGACTCGGGGGGGTTAGTGGCTACACCTTC.

The chain links TRBV20-1 to TRBJ2-5, with unresolved D. There are 13 residues in the CDR3. Germline loops: CDR1 DFQATT, CDR2 SNEGSKA (reference sequence). The V gene lost 3 bases and the J gene lost 3 bases, with 11 bases spanning the gap. The CDR3 sequence: CSASSPGKETQYF. As DNA, the CDR3 is TGCAGTGCTAGTTCTCCGGGTAAAGAGACCCAGTACTTC.